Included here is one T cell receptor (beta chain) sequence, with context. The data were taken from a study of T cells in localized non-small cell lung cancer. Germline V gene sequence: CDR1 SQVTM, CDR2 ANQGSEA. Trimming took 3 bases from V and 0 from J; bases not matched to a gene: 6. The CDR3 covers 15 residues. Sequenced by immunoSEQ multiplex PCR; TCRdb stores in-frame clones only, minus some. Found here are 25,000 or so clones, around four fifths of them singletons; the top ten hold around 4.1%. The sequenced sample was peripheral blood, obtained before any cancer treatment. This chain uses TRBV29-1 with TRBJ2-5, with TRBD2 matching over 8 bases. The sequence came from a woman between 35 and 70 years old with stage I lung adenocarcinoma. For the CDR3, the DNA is TGCAGCGTTGAGGGGGTAGCGGGGTACCAAGAGACCCAGTACTTC. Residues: CSVEGVAGYQETQYF.